This T cell receptor (beta chain) was observed in a study of CD8+ T cells in alopecia areata (dated by TCRdb to 2017 to 2018). Looking at the study overall: The treated patients took part in an open-label pilot trial in which moderate-to-severe alopecia areata was treated with oral tofacitinib at 5 to 10 mg twice daily. Scalp clonality was compared across normal scalp (n=4), patchy alopecia areata scalp (n=8), and alopecia totalis/universalis scalp (n=8). In humans, TCRbeta sequencing was performed on scalp tissue and on sorted CD4+ and CD8+ peripheral blood T cells from healthy controls and from patients with patchy or totalis/universalis alopecia areata. Tofacitinib was given for 6 to 18 months, followed by 6 months of follow-up off drug to assess delayed response and recurrence. The RNA source kit depended on sample type: the PAXgene miRNA kit for fixed scalp, the miRNeasy kit for PBMCs, and the RNeasy kit for mouse skin. Amplification of TCRbeta CDR3 regions was done by immunoSEQ multiplex PCR using 35 Vbeta forward primers and 13 Jbeta reverse primers. In treated patients, disease severity was measured using the SALT score, which gives the percentage of scalp surface area affected. High-throughput TCRbeta sequencing was used to examine T cell clonal expansion in alopecia areata in both the C3H/HeJ mouse model and human patients. Biopsies were taken from tofacitinib-treated patients at baseline and again at 4 and 24 weeks into treatment, and several of those patients also had a later scalp biopsy. The study at large found these results: Because the treated cohort was small and had just a single nonresponder, larger studies are needed to establish links between baseline CD8+ expansion and response. Tofacitinib significantly decreased scalp clonality and the number of expanded CD8+ clones among the top 100 scalp clones. Scalp TCR repertoire analysis is complicated because resident alphabeta T cells in normal human skin are also sequenced, whereas mouse skin is dominated by gammadelta T cells. Shared TCR sequences between patients were less evident than in mice, which may be partly attributable to HLA diversity in the patient population. Lesional scalp, especially in alopecia totalis/universalis, showed higher clonality and more expanded CD8+ clones than normal scalp, suggesting antigenic drive. During tofacitinib treatment, many expanded lesional clones stuck around in both scalp and blood, and this persistence may partly explain why relapse happens after treatment is stopped.

The library relied on the immunoSEQ multiplex PCR assay. RNA was extracted from all samples and reverse transcribed into cDNA as template for TCR sequencing. SuperScript III was used for first-strand cDNA synthesis, primed with a 2:1 mix of oligo-dT and random hexamers. A synthetic immune receptor repertoire was used to gauge amplification bias, and whatever bias remained was removed computationally. Per the source publication's procedure: Raw reads were preprocessed for error removal, and CDR3 was defined according to IMGT conventions as running from the conserved cysteine to phenylalanine. Clonality was calculated as 1 minus Shannon entropy normalized by log2 of the number of productive unique TCRs. Whether each scalp clone was CD4 or CD8 was inferred by checking scalp TCRbeta sequences against the CD4 and CD8 repertoires from sorted blood. As stored in TCRdb, this immuneACCESS dataset retains in-frame rearrangements with V and J assigned. A fraction of the clones does not appear; measured against another copy, unresolved V genes explain less than half of the discrepancy, and the remainder lacks a known reason. D and trimming were read from the DNA, whereas the V and J calls and clone size are those reported in that table. The sample records about 170,000 clones, about 61% of which are singletons. The ten largest clones capture around 15% of the sample.

Reading the label with the study, this specimen's treatment or condition is: oral pan-JAK inhibitor, 5-10 mg twice daily. Lesional scalp punch biopsies and peripheral blood were obtained from alopecia areata patients. PBMCs were isolated by density centrifugation and stained for CD3, CD4 and CD8, after which CD4+ and CD8+ T cells were sorted on a FACSAria. Measured from the cysteine to the phenylalanine, the CDR3 is 12 residues long. Here the CDR3 DNA is all that survives: 36 bases in frame from base 1. CDR1 is given as SGHRS and CDR2 as YFSETQ, both from the germline V gene. V is clipped by 4 bases and J by 8 bases, and the sequence between their germline boundaries is 10 bases long. As to this clone: Which antigen it targets is not known. The record has no base qualities; no much larger clone is one base away.

The TCR comes from a human donor with alopecia areata. Here the sequenced sample was CD4+ T cells sorted from blood, taken at approximately week 60, from a patient treated with tofacitinib. The sequence links TRBV5-1 to TRBJ1-3; the D segment cannot be called with confidence. The DNA sequence is given as TGCGCCAGCAGCGGCCCTACTGACACCATATATTTT. It translates as CASSGPTDTIYF.